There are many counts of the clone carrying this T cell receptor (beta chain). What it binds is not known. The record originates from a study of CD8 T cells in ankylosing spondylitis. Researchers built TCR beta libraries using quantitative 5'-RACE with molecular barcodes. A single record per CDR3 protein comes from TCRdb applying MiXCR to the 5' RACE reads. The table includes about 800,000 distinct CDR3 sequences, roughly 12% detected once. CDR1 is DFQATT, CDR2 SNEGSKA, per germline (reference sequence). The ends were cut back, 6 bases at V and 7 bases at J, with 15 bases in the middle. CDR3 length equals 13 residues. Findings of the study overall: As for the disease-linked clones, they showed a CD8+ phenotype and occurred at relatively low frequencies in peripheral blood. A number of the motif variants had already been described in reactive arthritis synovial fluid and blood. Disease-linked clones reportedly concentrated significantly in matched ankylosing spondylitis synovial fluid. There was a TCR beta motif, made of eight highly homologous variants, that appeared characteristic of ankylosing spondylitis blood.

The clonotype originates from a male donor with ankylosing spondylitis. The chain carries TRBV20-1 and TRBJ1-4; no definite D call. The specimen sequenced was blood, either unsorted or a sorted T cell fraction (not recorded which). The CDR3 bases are TGCAGTGCAAACGTTGTTAGTGGTGAAAAACTGTTTTTT. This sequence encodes CSANVVSGEKLFF.